The following is a TCR beta chain sequence with its context. Its target is not known. Per germline, CDR1 SQVTM and CDR2 ANQGSEA. The CDR3 is 11 amino acids. Between the trimmed V and J ends, which lost 7 bases and 3 bases, there was a span of 10 bases. These data are taken from a study of Ad26.COV2.S vaccination and SARS-CoV-2 variants. General study points: A substantial breadth of spike-specific CD8+ and CD4+ T cell responses after vaccination has been reported.

Sequencing was performed with immunoSEQ multiplex PCR; in TCRdb, only in-frame clones are kept and a portion is missing. The sample holds hundreds of thousands of clones, 88% seen once. Treatment denoted: around 19 received Ad26.COV2.S at low or high dose, single or two shots; about 5 received placebo; per-sample allocation not given. Sample collection was performed on day 63 after the first vaccine or placebo injection. Donation came from an adult in Boston who was aged 18-55 years. Spike of the Wuhan-strain SARS-CoV-2 was expressed by an Ad26 vector, which formed the vaccine. The sample was peripheral blood, taken in a trial of Ad26.COV2.S vaccine versus placebo. The rearrangement links TRBV29-1 to TRBJ2-7; either TRBD1 or TRBD2 may supply D (5 bases each). This sequence was found in a person between 18 and 60 years old who received the Ad26.COV2.S COVID-19 vaccine or a placebo. The chain's CDR3 is CSAGRFYEQYF. For the CDR3, the DNA is TGCAGCGCGGGACGGTTCTACGAGCAGTACTTC.